What follows is one T cell receptor (beta chain) and its context. Profiled with immunoSEQ multiplex PCR; TCRdb holds only in-frame clones, not every one. The sample carries 93,000 or so clones, roughly four fifths recorded once. This record comes from a study of T cell clones after liver transplantation. V lost 2 bases and J lost 2, with 7 bases in between. Per the germline V gene, CDR1 is ENHRY and CDR2 is SYGVKD. This CDR3 comprises 14 residues. The chain links TRBV10-3 to TRBJ2-1; D is possibly TRBD2 (5 bases). The TCR originated in a human patient who received a liver transplant. The T cells may partly be graft donor cells. The sequencing used CD4+ T cells from blood, collected around 44 months after liver transplant. The CDR3 DNA reads as TGTGCCATCAGTGAGACTAGTCCCTACAATGAGCAGTTCTTC. This codes for CAISETSPYNEQFF.